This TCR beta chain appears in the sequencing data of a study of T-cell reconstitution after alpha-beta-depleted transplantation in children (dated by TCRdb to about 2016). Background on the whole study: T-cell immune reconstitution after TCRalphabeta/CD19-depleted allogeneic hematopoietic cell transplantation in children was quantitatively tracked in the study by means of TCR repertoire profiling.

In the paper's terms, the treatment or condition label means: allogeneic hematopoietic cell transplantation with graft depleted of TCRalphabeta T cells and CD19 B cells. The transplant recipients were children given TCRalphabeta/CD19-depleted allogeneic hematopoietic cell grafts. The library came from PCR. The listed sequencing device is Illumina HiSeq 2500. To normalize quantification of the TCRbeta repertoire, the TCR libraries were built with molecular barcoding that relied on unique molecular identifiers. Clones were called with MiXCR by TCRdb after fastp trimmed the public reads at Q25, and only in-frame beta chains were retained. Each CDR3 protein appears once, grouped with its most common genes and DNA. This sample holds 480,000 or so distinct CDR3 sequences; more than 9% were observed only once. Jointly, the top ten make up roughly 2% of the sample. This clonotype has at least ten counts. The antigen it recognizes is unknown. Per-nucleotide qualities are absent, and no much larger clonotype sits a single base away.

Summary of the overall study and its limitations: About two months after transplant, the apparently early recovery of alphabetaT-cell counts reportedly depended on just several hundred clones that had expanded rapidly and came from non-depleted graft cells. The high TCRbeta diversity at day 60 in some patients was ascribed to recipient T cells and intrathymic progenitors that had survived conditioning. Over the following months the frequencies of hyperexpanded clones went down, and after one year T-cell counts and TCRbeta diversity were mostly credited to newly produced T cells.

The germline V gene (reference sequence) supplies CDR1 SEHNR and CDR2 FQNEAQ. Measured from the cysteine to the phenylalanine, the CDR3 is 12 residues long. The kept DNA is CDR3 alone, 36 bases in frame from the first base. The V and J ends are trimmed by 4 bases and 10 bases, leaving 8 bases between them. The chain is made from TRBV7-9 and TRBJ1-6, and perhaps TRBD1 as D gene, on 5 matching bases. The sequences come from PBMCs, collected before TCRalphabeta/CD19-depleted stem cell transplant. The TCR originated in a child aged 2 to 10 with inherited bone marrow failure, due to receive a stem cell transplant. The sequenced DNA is TGTGCCAGCAGCTGGGGGGGGTCACCCCTCCACTTT. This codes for CASSWGGSPLHF.